This note documents a single T cell receptor (beta chain) sequence. Its antigen remains unknown. The sample originates from a study of cytomegalovirus exposure and HLA in healthy donors. Study results and limitations: The study put 150 or so TCR beta chains on its list as cytomegalovirus-associated.

Researchers ran the PCR with 60 Vbeta and 13 Jbeta primers. Profiling relied on immunoSEQ multiplex PCR, and the TCRdb table lists in-frame clones only, not all of them. The data show some 160,000 clones, with around 10% seen just once and about 1.7% held by the top ten. Trimming took off 3 bases at V and 4 bases at J, with 16 bases between the two ends. The CDR3 has 16 amino acids. CDR1 and CDR2 from the germline V gene are KGHSH and LQKENI. Source material: PBMCs. The sequence was obtained from a male donor in good health and CMV-seronegative. V is TRBV18 and J is TRBJ2-1; a weak D match, TRBD2 (6 bases). CDR3 sequence reads: CASSPLGWEEYNEQFF. CDR3 DNA: TGTGCCAGCTCACCCCTTGGGTGGGAGGAATACAATGAGCAGTTCTTC. The whole variable domain, filled in from reference TRBV18 and TRBJ2-1, reads NAGVMQNPRHLVRRRGQEARLRCSPMKGHSHVYWYRQLPEEGLKFMVYLQKENIIDESGMPKERFSAEFPKEGPSILRIQQVVRGDSAAYFCASSPLGWEEYNEQFFGPGTRLTVL.